The 9 T cell receptor beta chains in this list originate from one sample, sequenced in a study of blood T cell repertoires in COVID-19. The assay was immunoSEQ multiplex PCR, and TCRdb's table has in-frame clones only and misses some. This table holds some 150,000 clones, approximately 84% found once. Sequencing was performed on peripheral blood. These TCRs come from a human donor in a cohort sampled during active COVID-19.

This chain joins TRBV7-2 and TRBJ1-1; D is unclear. This CDR3 is 14 amino acids long. Per germline, CDR1 SGHTA and CDR2 FQGNSA. Deletions cut 2 bases from V and 1 base from J, with 8 bases between. The CDR3 spells CASSLSWRNTEAFF. The CDR3 nucleotides are TGTGCCAGCAGCTTATCTTGGAGGAACACTGAAGCTTTCTTT.

The chain uses TRBV6-2 or TRBV6-3 and TRBJ1-2, with TRBD1 as a possible D gene (5 bases). Germline loops: CDR1 MNHEY, CDR2 SVGEGT. Trimming removed 0 bases at V and 8 bases at J, with 10 bases between. The CDR3 totals 13 residues. The CDR3 sequence is CASSYSLGPGYTF. The CDR3 DNA sequence: TGTGCCAGCAGTTACTCGTTGGGGCCCGGCTACACCTTC.

A single count supports this clone. The rearrangement uses TRBV7-2 and TRBJ2-1; 11 positions agree with TRBD2. The germline gives CDR1 SGHTA, CDR2 FQGNSA. The CDR3 runs to 15 residues. Trimming cost V 5 bases and J 7 bases; bases outside gene matches: 7. CDR3 amino acids: CASSPLAGVSNEQFF. In DNA, the CDR3 is TGTGCCAGCAGCCCACTAGCGGGGGTCAGTAATGAGCAGTTCTTC.

This rearrangement joins TRBV11-2 to TRBJ2-7; TRBD2 is a possible D gene (6 bases). The CDR3 loop spans 16 amino acids. Germline V gene data show CDR1 as SGHAT and CDR2 as FQNNGV. Trimming removed 4 bases from V and 4 bases from J, with 20 bases in between. This CDR3 reads CASSSNVGSGEYEQYF. The CDR3 DNA reads as TGTGCCAGCAGCTCGAACGTTGGTAGCGGAGAATACGAGCAGTACTTC.

The J gene is TRBJ1-5, the V gene TRBV2; TRBD1 matches 8 bases. Germline CDR1 and CDR2: SNHLY and FYNNEI. V lost 8 bases to trimming and J lost 9 bases; unmatched junction nucleotides: 6. The CDR3 runs 12 residues. CDR3 nucleotide sequence: TGTGCCAGCGGTACAGGGGGTTTGCCCCAGCATTTT. Protein: CASGTGGLPQHF.

This sequence joins TRBV30 and TRBJ1-6; TRBD1 aligns across 8 bases. V shed 0 bases and J 9 bases; nucleotides not matched to a gene: 1. CDR1 and CDR2 (germline): GTSNPN, SVGIG (reference sequence). The CDR3 spans 13 residues. The CDR3 sequence: CAWSVDRGSPLHF. CDR3 nucleotide sequence: TGTGCCTGGAGTGTTGACAGGGGTTCACCCCTCCACTTT.

The V gene is TRBV29-1, the J gene TRBJ1-5; D not resolved. Trimming left V 6 bases short and J 6 bases short, with 6 bases between. Germline V gives CDR1 SQVTM, CDR2 ANQGSEA. The CDR3 extends over 10 amino acids. Written as DNA, the CDR3 is TGCAGCGTCGCGGGTCAGCCCCAGCATTTT. Protein product: CSVAGQPQHF.

Only one count was recorded for this clone. The chain is built from TRBV10-3 and TRBJ2-3; 13 bases are shared with TRBD2. This CDR3 region has 18 residues. Germline CDR1 ENHRY, CDR2 SYGVKD. V lost 7 bases and J lost 0; bases outside the gene matches: 10. The CDR3 reads CAINIGLAGVPSTDTQYF. CDR3 sequence (DNA): TGTGCCATCAATATAGGACTAGCGGGGGTTCCGAGCACAGATACGCAGTATTTT.

V usage is TRBV6-5 and J usage is TRBJ2-7; D is perhaps TRBD1 (5 bases). The CDR3 has 13 residues. The germline V gene encodes CDR1 MNHEY and CDR2 SVGAGI. V lost 6 bases and J lost 0, with 9 bases in between. The DNA for the CDR3 is TGTGCCAGCAGCGCGGACAACTCCTACGAGCAGTACTTC. Translated: CASSADNSYEQYF.